This entry describes one T cell receptor beta chain. The investigators amplified TCR beta CDR3 regions from RNA transcripts. Primed by the HTBI set, a first-round RT-PCR was run on the TCR CDR3. TCRdb redid the calling of the multiplex PCR reads with MiXCR, one entry per CDR3 protein. The data show approximately 520,000 distinct CDR3 sequences, around 22% seen once. This sample was included in a study of T cells in Graves' hyperthyroidism and ophthalmopathy. V lost 3 bases to trimming and J lost 7 bases; unmatched junction nucleotides: 5. CDR3 length: 15 residues. It was roughly 10 ml of fresh peripheral blood that supplied the PBMCs.

V usage is TRBV12-3 or TRBV12-4 and J usage is TRBJ1-6; 8 bases map to TRBD1. The sample taken for sequencing was blood. This TCR was sampled from a woman younger than 45 with Graves' ophthalmopathy. The DNA for the CDR3 is TGTGCCAGCAGTTTCGGACAGGGTAGGAATTCACCCCTCCACTTT. It translates to CASSFGQGRNSPLHF.